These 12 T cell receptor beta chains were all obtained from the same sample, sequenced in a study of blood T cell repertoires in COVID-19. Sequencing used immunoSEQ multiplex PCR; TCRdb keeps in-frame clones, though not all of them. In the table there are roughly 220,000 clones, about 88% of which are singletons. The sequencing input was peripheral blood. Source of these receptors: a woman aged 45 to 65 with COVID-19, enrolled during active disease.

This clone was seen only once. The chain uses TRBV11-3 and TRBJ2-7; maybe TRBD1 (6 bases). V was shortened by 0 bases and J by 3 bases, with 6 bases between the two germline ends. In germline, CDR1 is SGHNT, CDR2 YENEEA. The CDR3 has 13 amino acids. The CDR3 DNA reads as TGTGCCAGCAGCTTAGAACAGGGCTACGAGCAGTACTTC. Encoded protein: CASSLEQGYEQYF.

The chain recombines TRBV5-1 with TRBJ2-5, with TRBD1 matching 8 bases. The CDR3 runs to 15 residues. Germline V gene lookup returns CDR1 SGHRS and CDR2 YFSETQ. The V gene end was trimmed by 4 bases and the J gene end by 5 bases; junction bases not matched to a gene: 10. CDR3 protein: CASSATGTGRETQYF. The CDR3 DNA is TGCGCCAGCAGCGCTACCGGGACAGGACGGGAGACCCAGTACTTC. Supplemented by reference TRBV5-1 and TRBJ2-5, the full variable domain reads KAGVTQTPRYLIKTRGQQVTLSCSPISGHRSVSWYQQTPGQGLQFLFEYFSETQRNKGNFPGRFSGRQFSNSRSEMNVSTLELGDSALYLCASSATGTGRETQYFGPGTRLLVL.

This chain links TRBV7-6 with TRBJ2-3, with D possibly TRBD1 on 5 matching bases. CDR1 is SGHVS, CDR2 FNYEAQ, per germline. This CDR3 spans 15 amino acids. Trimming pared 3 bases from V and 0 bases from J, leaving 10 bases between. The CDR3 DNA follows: TGTGCCAGCAGCTTGGGGCCAGTGAGCACAGATACGCAGTATTTT. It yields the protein CASSLGPVSTDTQYF.

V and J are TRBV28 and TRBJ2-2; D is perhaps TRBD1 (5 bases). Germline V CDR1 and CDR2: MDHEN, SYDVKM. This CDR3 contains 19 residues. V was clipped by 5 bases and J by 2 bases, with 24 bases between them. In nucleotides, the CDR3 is TGTGCCAGCAGTCTGCTAGGCTTCAGGGTACGGGTTAACACCGGGGAGCTGTTTTTT. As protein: CASSLLGFRVRVNTGELFF.

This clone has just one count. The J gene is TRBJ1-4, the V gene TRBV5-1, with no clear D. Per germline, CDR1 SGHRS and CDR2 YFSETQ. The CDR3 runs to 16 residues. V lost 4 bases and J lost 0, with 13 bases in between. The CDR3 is CASSRREGPTNEKLFF. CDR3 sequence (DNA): TGCGCCAGCAGCCGCCGGGAGGGTCCAACTAATGAAAAACTGTTTTTT.

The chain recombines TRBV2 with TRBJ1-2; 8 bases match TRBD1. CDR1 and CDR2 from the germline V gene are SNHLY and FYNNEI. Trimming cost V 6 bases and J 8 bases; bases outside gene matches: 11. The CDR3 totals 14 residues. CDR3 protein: CASSGDRPPLGYTF. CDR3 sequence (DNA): TGTGCCAGCAGCGGGGACAGGCCGCCTTTGGGCTACACCTTC.

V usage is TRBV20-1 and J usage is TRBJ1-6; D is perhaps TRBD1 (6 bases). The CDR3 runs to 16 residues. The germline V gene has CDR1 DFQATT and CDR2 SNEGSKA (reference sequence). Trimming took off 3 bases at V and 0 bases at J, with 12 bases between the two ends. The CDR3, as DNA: TGCAGTGCTAGTGACCCAGGGGCCTCCTATAATTCACCCCTCCACTTT. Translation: CSASDPGASYNSPLHF.

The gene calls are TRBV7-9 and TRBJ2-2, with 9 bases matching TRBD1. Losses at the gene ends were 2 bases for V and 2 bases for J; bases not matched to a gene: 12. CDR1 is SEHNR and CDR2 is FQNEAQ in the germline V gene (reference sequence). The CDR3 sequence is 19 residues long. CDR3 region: CASSLHLGTGPFNTGELFF. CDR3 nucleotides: TGTGCCAGCAGCTTACACCTCGGGACAGGGCCGTTTAACACCGGGGAGCTGTTTTTT.

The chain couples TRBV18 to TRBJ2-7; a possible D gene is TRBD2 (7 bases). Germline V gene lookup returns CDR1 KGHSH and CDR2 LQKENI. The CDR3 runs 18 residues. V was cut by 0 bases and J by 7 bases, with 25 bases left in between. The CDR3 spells CASSPPVGPSRGDTEQYV. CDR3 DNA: TGTGCCAGCTCACCACCGGTGGGGCCTAGCCGGGGGGACACTGAGCAGTACGTC.

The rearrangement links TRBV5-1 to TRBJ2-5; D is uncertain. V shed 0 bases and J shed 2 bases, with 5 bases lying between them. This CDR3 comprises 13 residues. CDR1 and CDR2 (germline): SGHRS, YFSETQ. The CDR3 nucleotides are TGCGCCAGCAGCTTGGAGCTACAAGAGACCCAGTACTTC. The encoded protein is CASSLELQETQYF. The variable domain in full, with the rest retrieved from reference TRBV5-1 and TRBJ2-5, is KAGVTQTPRYLIKTRGQQVTLSCSPISGHRSVSWYQQTPGQGLQFLFEYFSETQRNKGNFPGRFSGRQFSNSRSEMNVSTLELGDSALYLCASSLELQETQYFGPGTRLLVL.

In DNA, the CDR3 is TGTGCCAGCGGACTAGACAGGGGGCGCATCACTGAAGCTTTCTTT. It encodes CASGLDRGRITEAFF. The chain recombines TRBV27 with TRBJ1-1; the match to TRBD1 covers 10 bases. The J segment lost 4 bases and the V segment lost 8 bases, leaving 10 bases of the junction unmatched. The CDR3 totals 15 residues. Germline V gene data show CDR1 as MNHEY and CDR2 as SMNVEV (reference sequence).

The CDR3 loop reads CASSSIVPHSRELFF. The CDR3 DNA reads TGTGCCAGCAGTTCTATTGTACCCCACTCCCGGGAGCTGTTTTTT. This chain connects TRBV28 to TRBJ2-2; D call uncertain. Trimming pared 4 bases from V and 9 bases from J, leaving 18 bases between. The germline gives CDR1 MDHEN, CDR2 SYDVKM. This CDR3 region has 15 residues. The entire variable domain, with the rest obtained from reference TRBV28 and TRBJ2-2, is as follows: DVKVTQSSRYLVKRTGEKVFLECVQDMDHENMFWYRQDPGLGLRLIYFSYDVKMKEKGDIPEGYSVSREKKERFSLILESASTNQTSMYLCASSSIVPHSRELFFGEGSRLTVL.